The table lists the clone carrying this TCR beta chain with many counts. The antigen remains undetermined. The data stem from a study of T cells in Graves' hyperthyroidism and ophthalmopathy. Study overall: Specimen type is peripheral blood, collected at initial diagnosis prior to any treatment.

Amplification yielded TCR beta CDR3 regions, with RNA transcripts as the source. First-round RT-PCR of the TCR CDR3 relied on the HTBI primer set. TCRdb re-called the multiplex PCR reads through MiXCR, storing one row per CDR3 protein. The table lists more than 650,000 distinct CDR3 sequences, approximately 14% of them singletons. Study findings and constraints: A model using 13 V-J features told ophthalmopathy apart from stable hyperthyroidism. In validation, the model predicted ophthalmopathy. These predictions came a median roughly 7.1 months before onset.

Orbital computed tomography and thyroid ultrasound, together with serum TRAb and thyroxine and clinical symptoms, were used for diagnoses. This clonotype was sampled from a woman younger than 35 with Graves' hyperthyroidism. Sequenced sample: blood.

The CDR3 nucleotides read TGTGCCAGCAGCTTCCCGACGCTCCCGAGAGGCTACACCTTC. The encoded protein is CASSFPTLPRGYTF. The rearrangement uses TRBV13 and TRBJ1-2; D is uncertain. The CDR3 covers 14 residues. CDR1 and CDR2 (germline): PRHDT, FYEKMQ (reference sequence). Trimming removed 3 bases from V and 8 bases from J, with 16 bases in between.